This section outlines one T cell receptor (beta chain) sequence together with its context. This clone's antigen is unknown. No much larger clonotype is one base removed from it; base qualities were not supplied. The data belong to a study of blood T cells in healthy people across ages (dated by TCRdb to about 2015). Regarding the study in general: In model experiments, template switching captured about one uniquely barcoded TCR beta cDNA molecule for every two T cells. To track age-related changes in TCR beta repertoire diversity, the study relied on deep sequencing normalized with unique cDNA molecular identifiers. The donors were split into four age groups: young (average roughly 15 years), middle-aged (39), aged (over 55) and long-lived (approximately 80). To avoid experimental bias, donors of different ages were spread randomly across the sequencing lanes. The study analyzed two additional independent replicas of 1 million unique cDNA reads from the same blood draw for two donors, one aged 18 to 30 and one aged 80 or older. What the study reported, not specific to this receptor: Bulk unsorted PBMC profiling prevented conclusive comparison of naive and antigen-experienced compartments. Total diversity estimates from one million sequenced T cells were considered lower bounds and underestimates. The CMV infection status of donors was not known, potentially confounding age-related changes in expanded clonotypes. A strong correlation was found between observed TCR beta diversity and the percentage of naive T cells measured by flow cytometry. Observed TCR beta diversity per million T cells fell roughly linearly with age, and a significant reduction was already apparent by age roughly 40. Compared with the aged group, more naive CD4+ T cells, fewer expanded clones and increased TCR diversity were shown by the long-lived group, suggesting age selection.

The library was generated by 5' RACE. The run used an Illumina HiSeq 2500. A second roughly 7 to 11 cycle PCR used a sample-barcoded 5' primer and a J-beta primer mix. A unique molecular identifier was introduced onto each TCR beta cDNA molecule by a template-switch 5' adaptor carrying 12 random nucleotides. Each sample yielded at least 2.5 million CDR3-containing paired-end reads. All of the RNA was converted into first-strand cDNA using the Mint cDNA synthesis kit, with a TRBC-specific oligonucleotide serving as the primer. All cDNA was treated with uracil-DNA glycosylase and then went through a first 18-cycle PCR with the universal primers M1SS and BC2_uni_R. The paper's data handling went like this. For normalization, 1 million high-quality reads, each with a distinct molecular identifier, were randomly selected from each sample. Reads with shared molecular identifiers were discarded instead of being binned into consensus sequences. CDR3 identification, clonotype clustering and error correction used MiTCR with a Q25 quality threshold and the strictest error-elimination algorithm. A nonparametric unseen species model using Euler transformation provided a lower-bound estimate of total TCR beta diversity. In TCRdb, the public reads were trimmed at Q25 with fastp and aligned with MiXCR, with productive beta chains retained. Each CDR3 protein gets just one entry, which takes the most common genes and DNA from the rows behind it. The V and J calls shown here were made by TCRdb, not taken from the authors' results. Present in this sample are 1,500,000 or so distinct CDR3 sequences, under 55% of which were seen just once. The top ten clonotypes cover just over 4% of the sample.

The donors were under 40 Caucasian individuals from Russia, aged about 6 to 100 years, who were systemically healthy. Approximately 9.3 milliliters of peripheral blood were collected from each donor into EDTA-treated Vacutainer tubes. Ficoll-Paque density-gradient centrifugation was used to isolate PBMCs, with at least 6.5 million per sample. Total RNA, at least 6 micrograms per sample, was extracted from PBMCs with Trizol reagent. Naive CD45RAhigh/CD27high T cell percentages were measured by flow cytometry on a PBMC aliquot from every donor. At the junction V is shortened by 3 bases and J by 3 bases, with 9 bases in between. The CDR3 numbers 14 residues from cysteine through phenylalanine. The retained sequence is limited to the CDR3, 42 bases, with the frame set at the first base.

The sample was blood. This receptor chain uses TRBV12-3 or TRBV12-4 and TRBJ2-4; a tentative D call is TRBD1 (5 bases match). The sequence derives from a woman aged 18 to 35 in good health. The bases are TGTGCCAGCAGTTTCAGACAGCACAAAAACATTCAGTACTTC. It specifies CASSFRQHKNIQYF.